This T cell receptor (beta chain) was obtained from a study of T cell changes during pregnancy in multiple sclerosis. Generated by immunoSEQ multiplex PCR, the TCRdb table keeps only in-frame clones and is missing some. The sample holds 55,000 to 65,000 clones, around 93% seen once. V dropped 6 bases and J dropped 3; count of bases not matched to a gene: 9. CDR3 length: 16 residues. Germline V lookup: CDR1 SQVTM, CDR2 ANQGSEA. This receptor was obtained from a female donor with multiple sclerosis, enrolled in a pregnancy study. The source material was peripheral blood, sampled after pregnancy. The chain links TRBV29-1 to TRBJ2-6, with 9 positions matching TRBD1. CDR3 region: CSVPGQGLFGANVLTF. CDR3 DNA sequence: TGCAGCGTACCGGGACAGGGATTGTTTGGGGCCAACGTCCTGACTTTC.